These 14 T cell receptor beta chains were sequenced from one sample in a study of HIV-infected patients and healthy controls (dated by TCRdb to between 2014 and 2016). Whole blood was used without cell fractionation, so the repertoire reflected all unsorted peripheral T cells. The library was built by means of 5' RACE. Sequencing used an Illumina MiSeq. Approximately 500 ng RNA was reverse transcribed with SuperScript III using primers against the alpha and beta constant regions. Separate libraries for the alpha and beta chains were generated through chain-specific third strand synthesis that incorporated multiplexing indices. The public reads were reanalyzed by TCRdb: fastp trimming at Q25, MiXCR alignment, in-frame beta chains only. A single entry per CDR3 protein holds the most common genes and DNA from its merged rows. The sample table contains 15,000 to 20,000 distinct CDR3 sequences; only one count was recorded for 12% of them. The ten largest clones add up to more than 9.5% of the sample.

Specimen: blood. These receptor sequences come from an adult in good health.

This clonotype was observed many times. J is TRBJ1-1 and V is TRBV7-2; D gene uncertain. V dropped 1 base and J dropped 5 bases, with 8 bases sitting between them. Germline V gives CDR1 SGHTA, CDR2 FQGNSA. The CDR3 spans 13 residues. The CDR3 reads CASSLDRTTEAFF. The CDR3 region has the DNA TGTGCCAGCAGCTTAGATCGGACTACTGAAGCTTTCTTT.

This clonotype showed up many times. This chain joins TRBV6-6 and TRBJ1-5; TRBD1 aligns across 8 bases. With V trimmed by 2 bases and J by 0 bases, 9 bases remained unmatched. The CDR3 consists of 18 residues. Germline V gives CDR1 MNHNY, CDR2 SVGAGI (reference sequence). The CDR3 loop reads CASSYIGQGRFSNQPQHF. As DNA, the CDR3 is TGTGCCAGCAGTTACATCGGACAGGGTCGTTTTAGCAATCAGCCCCAGCATTTT.

This clonotype appeared many times. The chain carries TRBV6-5 and TRBJ1-2; D is unresolved. Germline assignment: CDR1 MNHEY and CDR2 SVGAGI. Between the trimmed V and J ends, which lost 0 bases and 8 bases, there was a span of 13 bases. This CDR3 is built from 14 residues. The CDR3 protein is CASSYSDEGAGYTF. Here the CDR3 DNA reads TGTGCCAGCAGTTACTCAGACGAGGGCGCAGGCTACACCTTC.

This clonotype has ten or more counts. The chain has TRBV6-6 and TRBJ1-6, with D possibly matching TRBD1 (5 bases). The germline CDR1 and CDR2 sequences are MNHNY and SVGAGI (reference sequence). The CDR3 has 14 residues. The V end lost 6 bases, the J end lost 10 bases, and 16 bases lay between the germline ends. This chain's CDR3 is CASRLIGTVSPLHF. The CDR3 DNA sequence: TGTGCCAGCAGACTAATCGGGACGGTATCACCCCTCCACTTT.

Many counts were recorded for this clonotype. This rearrangement joins TRBV2 to TRBJ1-1, with D possibly TRBD1 on 5 matching bases. The CDR3 covers 13 residues. Germline lookup yields CDR1 SNHLY and CDR2 FYNNEI. Trimming cost V 6 bases and J 1 base, with 9 bases left between them. The chain's CDR3 is CASSGTRNTEAFF. CDR3 nucleotides: TGTGCCAGCAGCGGGACGAGGAACACTGAAGCTTTCTTT.

This clonotype was picked up many times. The J gene is TRBJ1-5, the V gene TRBV6-2 or TRBV6-3; possible D gene TRBD1, 5 bases. Germline assignment: CDR1 MNHEY and CDR2 SVGEGT. Trimming left V 2 bases short and J 5 bases short, with 13 bases between. The CDR3 extends over 15 amino acids. The CDR3 nucleotides are TGTGCCAGCAGTTACGAGACAGCATCTTATCAGCCCCAGCATTTT. This codes for CASSYETASYQPQHF.

This clonotype is medium-sized in the sample. The chain carries TRBV5-4 and TRBJ2-7; no definite D call. The CDR3 contains 12 residues. Germline V lookup: CDR1 SGHNT, CDR2 YYREEE (reference sequence). V was cut by 4 bases and J by 6 bases, with 11 bases left in between. This chain's CDR3 is CASSPRLGEQYF. In DNA, the CDR3 is TGTGCCAGCAGCCCGAGGTTGGGCGAGCAGTACTTC.

This clonotype was counted between two and nine times. This chain uses TRBV7-2 with TRBJ1-6; unclear D gene. V dropped 5 bases and J dropped 9 bases, with 14 bases sitting between them. The CDR3 loop spans 14 amino acids. The V gene's germline CDR1 is SGHTA and CDR2 FQGNSA. CDR3 DNA sequence: TGTGCCAGCAGCGCAGGAGTCGGGCGTTCACCCCTCCACTTT. Its translation is CASSAGVGRSPLHF.

Ten or more counts support this clonotype. The chain employs TRBV6-6 and TRBJ2-3; 13 bases line up with TRBD2. This CDR3 spans 19 amino acids. Germline loops: CDR1 MNHNY, CDR2 SVGAGI (reference sequence). The ends lost 2 bases at V and 2 bases at J; junction bases unmatched: 10. The DNA for the CDR3 is TGTGCCAGCAGTTACCCGGGACTAGCGGGAACCTACAACACAGATACGCAGTATTTT. Residues: CASSYPGLAGTYNTDTQYF.

Many counts were recorded for this clonotype. The CDR3 region is CASSPLANEAFF. DNA of the CDR3: TGTGCCAGCAGTCCCCTTGCCAATGAAGCTTTCTTT. The V and J genes are TRBV12-3 or TRBV12-4 and TRBJ1-1; D gene ambiguous. Deletions cut 5 bases from V and 7 bases from J, with 11 bases between. The CDR3 is made up of 12 amino acids.

This clonotype appeared a few times. The gene calls are TRBV7-9 and TRBJ2-6; D is undetermined. This CDR3 comprises 15 residues. Per germline, CDR1 SEHNR and CDR2 FQNEAQ (reference sequence). Trimming left V 1 base short and J 4 bases short, with 8 bases between. The CDR3 protein is CASSLDFFGANVLTF. The CDR3 coding sequence is TGTGCCAGCAGCTTAGATTTTTTCGGGGCCAACGTCCTGACTTTC.

The chain carries TRBV20-1 and TRBJ1-5; D is ambiguous. The CDR3 is 14 residues long. Trimming took off 3 bases at V and 0 bases at J, with 9 bases between the two ends. The germline CDR1 and CDR2 sequences are DFQATT and SNEGSKA (reference sequence). Here the CDR3 reads CSASHSRSNQPQHF. The DNA of the CDR3 is TGCAGTGCTAGCCACAGTCGTAGCAATCAGCCCCAGCATTTT.

The J gene is TRBJ2-7, the V gene TRBV7-2; D call uncertain. Between the trimmed V and J ends, which lost 7 bases and 1 base, there was a span of 14 bases. The CDR3 runs 14 residues. The germline V gene has CDR1 SGHTA and CDR2 FQGNSA. The CDR3 sequence is CASTLMGASYEQYF. The CDR3 nucleotides are TGTGCCAGCACCCTCATGGGTGCGTCCTACGAGCAGTACTTC. Full variable domain (rest looked up from reference TRBV7-2 and TRBJ2-7): GAGVSQSPSNKVTEKGKDVELRCDPISGHTALYWYRQSLGQGLEFLIYFQGNSAPDKSGLPSDRFSAERTGGSVSTLTIQRTQQEDSAVYLCASTLMGASYEQYFGPGTRLTVT.

This clonotype was counted at least ten times. V usage is TRBV11-2 and J usage is TRBJ2-7, with 9 bases matching TRBD1. The CDR3 sequence is 16 residues long. Germline V gene sequence: CDR1 SGHAT, CDR2 FQNNGV. V dropped 6 bases and J dropped 1; count of bases not matched to a gene: 10. The CDR3 is CASRITGTGNSYEQYF. In nucleotides, the CDR3 is TGTGCCAGCAGGATCACCGGGACAGGGAATTCCTACGAGCAGTACTTC.